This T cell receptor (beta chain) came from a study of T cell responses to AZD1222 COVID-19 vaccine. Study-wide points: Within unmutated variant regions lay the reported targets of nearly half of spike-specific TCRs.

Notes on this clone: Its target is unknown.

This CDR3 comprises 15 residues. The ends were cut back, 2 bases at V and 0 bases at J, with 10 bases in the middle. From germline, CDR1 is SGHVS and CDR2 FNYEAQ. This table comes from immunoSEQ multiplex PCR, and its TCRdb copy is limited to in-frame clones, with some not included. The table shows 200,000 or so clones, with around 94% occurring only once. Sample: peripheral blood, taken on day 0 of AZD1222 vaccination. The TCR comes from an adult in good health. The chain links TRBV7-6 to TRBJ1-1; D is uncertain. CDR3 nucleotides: TGTGCCAGCAGCTTATCGGCCGGGATGAACACTGAAGCTTTCTTT. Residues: CASSLSAGMNTEAFF.